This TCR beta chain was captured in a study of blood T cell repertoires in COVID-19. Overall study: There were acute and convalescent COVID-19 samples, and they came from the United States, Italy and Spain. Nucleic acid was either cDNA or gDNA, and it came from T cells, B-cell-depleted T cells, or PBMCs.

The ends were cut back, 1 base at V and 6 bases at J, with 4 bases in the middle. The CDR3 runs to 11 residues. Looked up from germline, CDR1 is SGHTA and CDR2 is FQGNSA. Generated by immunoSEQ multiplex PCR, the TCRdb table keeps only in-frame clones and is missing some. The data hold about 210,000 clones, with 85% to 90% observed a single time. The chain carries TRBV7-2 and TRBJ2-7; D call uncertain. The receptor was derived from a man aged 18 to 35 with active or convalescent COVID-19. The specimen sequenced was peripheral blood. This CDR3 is CASSLVSEQYF. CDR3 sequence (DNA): TGTGCCAGCAGCTTAGTTAGCGAGCAGTACTTC.